This TCR beta chain was sequenced during a study of T cell responses to AZD1222 COVID-19 vaccine (dated by TCRdb to 2020 to 2022). The study in broad terms: TCR sequencing covered 233 trial participants: around 210 given two doses of AZD1222 and 26 given two doses of MenACWY control vaccine. Trial participants were enrolled into age subgroups of 18-55, 56-69 and 70-plus years, which contained about 150, 27 and 61 TCR-sequenced participants, respectively.

The research as a whole found: The 56-69-year group was small, and its depth increase did not reach significance, likely because of low power. Because no day 14 peak-response samples were available, the repertoires could be characterized only after the peak T cell response. Participants were mostly white British and included more females than males, and it was suggested by the authors that clonal diversity may have been underestimated. Only six AZD1222 recipients were SARS-CoV-2 seropositive at baseline, limiting conclusions about previously exposed vaccinees. A significant rise in spike-specific TCR breadth and depth was observed after two AZD1222 doses relative to day 0 and relative to MenACWY recipients. The vaccine-associated CD4 TCRs covered the entire spike protein, and the dominant responses fell in regions 160-218 and 743-854. Reportedly, close to half of the unique spike-specific TCRs recognized epitopes lying outside the regions that are mutated in the B.1.351 and B.1.1.7 variants.

The CDR3 regions of human TCRbeta chains were analyzed by immunosequencing. The authors' pipeline ran thus. Repertoire TCRs were matched against a reference library of SARS-CoV-2-specific TCRs generated with the MIRA antigen-specificity platform. Breadth meant the fraction of unique TCRs that were SARS-CoV-2-associated, whereas depth meant the fraction of total T cells that were SARS-CoV-2-associated. Using the MIRA data, each spike-specific TCR was assigned both to the spike region to which the TCR was reactive and to a CD4 or CD8 class. Log10-transformed breadth and depth values were compared by one-way ANOVA with Sidak's multiple comparisons tests. TCRdb holds this immuneACCESS table with in-frame rearrangements only. Some clones are missing; in checked studies, unresolved V genes explain under half, and the rest has no known cause. V and J calls and clone size come straight from that table; D and trimming were deduced from the DNA. The sample has some 150,000 clones on record, around 84% of them singletons. Of the sample, 5% to 6% falls within the top ten clones.

The intended sense of this specimen's time point label: about 28 days (+/-7) after the second vaccine dose. AZD1222 recipients whose second dose came at about 4 weeks and those whose second dose came at about 12 weeks were combined into one group, since spike-specific TCR depth and breadth did not differ between the two schedules. Samples from vaccinated people were obtained from the UK trials COV001 and COV002, which included a single-blind randomized controlled phase 2/3 trial of AZD1222 (ChAdOx1 nCoV-19) in healthy adults. For TCRbeta chain sequencing, PBMC samples from trial participants were taken at day 0 and at day 28 after the second dose. Between the V and J ends, shortened by 6 bases and 8 bases respectively, the junction contains 26 bases. From the germline V gene, CDR1 is KGHSH and CDR2 is LQKENI. The CDR3 starts with the cysteine, ends with the phenylalanine, and has 17 residues. Just CDR3 DNA is preserved here, 51 bases in frame from base 1.

As to this clone: Its antigen is still unknown. No per-base quality is available; no much larger clone lies one base away.

The chain couples TRBV18 to TRBJ2-1; TRBD2 is a weak D gene call, 6 bases matching. The TCR originated in an adult who received the AZD1222 COVID-19 vaccine. The starting material was peripheral blood, obtained 28 days after the second AZD1222 dose. The CDR3 protein: CASSLNGGAGKRDEQFF. In nucleotides, the sequence is TGTGCCAGCTCCCTAAACGGTGGGGCGGGGAAGCGGGATGAGCAGTTCTTC.